A single sample is the source of the 27 T cell receptor beta chains below, sequenced in a study of cytomegalovirus exposure and HLA in healthy donors. It was with 60 Vbeta and 13 Jbeta primers that the PCR ran. Repertoires were generated with immunoSEQ multiplex PCR, while TCRdb's copy carries only in-frame clones and drops some. This sample has just over 150,000 clones, with 80% found just once. What was sequenced was PBMCs. Receptors were obtained from a male donor in good health and CMV-seropositive.

Regarding this clone: A junction end diverges from the germline sequence, so it may reflect a read error. V and J are TRBV7-9 and TRBJ1-1; no reliable D call. Germline values: CDR1 SEHNR, CDR2 FQNEAQ (reference sequence). The length of the CDR3 is 13 residues. As DNA, the CDR3 is TGTTCCAGCAGCCTCCTAGCGGGCACTGAAGCTTTCTTT. Residues: CSSSLLAGTEAFF. The complete variable domain, with remaining parts taken from reference TRBV7-9 and TRBJ1-1, reads DTGVSQNPRHKITKRGQNVTFRCDPISEHNRLYWYRQTLGQGPEFLTYFQNEAQLEKSRLLSDRFSAERPKGSFSTLEIQRTEQGDSAMYLCSSSLLAGTEAFFGQGTRLTVV.

V gene TRBV19 combines with J gene TRBJ2-5; D call uncertain. The CDR3 spans 14 residues. From germline, CDR1 is LNHDA and CDR2 SQIVND (reference sequence). Trimming removed 3 bases at V and 1 base at J, with 9 bases between. The CDR3 spells CASSIGQLQETQYF. The CDR3 DNA follows: TGTGCCAGTAGTATTGGGCAGCTCCAAGAGACCCAGTACTTC.

The gene calls are TRBV30 and TRBJ2-1; D is unclear. Germline assignment: CDR1 GTSNPN and CDR2 SVGIG (reference sequence). This CDR3 spans 14 amino acids. V lost 5 bases and J lost 5, with 16 bases in between. The CDR3 DNA reads TGTGCCTGGGGCAGGTCGAACTGGGACAATGAGCAGTTCTTC. Protein sequence: CAWGRSNWDNEQFF. The variable domain in full, with the rest retrieved from reference TRBV30 and TRBJ2-1, is SQTIHQWPATLVQPVGSPLSLECTVEGTSNPNLYWYRQAAGRGLQLLFYSVGIGQISSEVPQNLSASRPQDRQFILSSKKLLLSDSGFYLCAWGRSNWDNEQFFGPGTRLTVL.

This chain connects TRBV7-2 to TRBJ1-3, with D possibly being TRBD1 (5 bases). The CDR3 sequence is 14 residues long. Trimming took off 8 bases at V and 0 bases at J, with 11 bases between the two ends. Per the germline V gene, CDR1 is SGHTA and CDR2 is FQGNSA. CDR3 loop: CASRDSSSGNTIYF. The CDR3 bases are TGTGCCAGCCGAGACAGCAGCTCTGGAAACACCATATATTTT. Full variable domain (missing parts from reference TRBV7-2 and TRBJ1-3): GAGVSQSPSNKVTEKGKDVELRCDPISGHTALYWYRQSLGQGLEFLIYFQGNSAPDKSGLPSDRFSAERTGGSVSTLTIQRTQQEDSAVYLCASRDSSSGNTIYFGEGSWLTVV.

The chain links TRBV25-1 to TRBJ1-4, with unresolved D. With 6 bases removed from V and 5 bases from J, the gap between germline ends came to 7 bases. This CDR3 is 12 amino acids long. CDR1 MGHDK and CDR2 SYGVNS come from the germline V gene. The CDR3 nucleotides read TGTGCCAGCAGAAGCGGGAATGAAAAACTGTTTTTT. This sequence encodes CASRSGNEKLFF.

This clone has a single count. The chain joins TRBV12-5 to TRBJ1-1; 9 bases are shared with TRBD1. V lost 1 base, J lost 5 bases, and 11 bases stayed unmatched. Germline-derived CDR1 and CDR2 are LGHNT and FRNRAP. This CDR3 region has 17 residues. This CDR3 reads CASGLGGDRAARTEAFF. DNA for the CDR3: TGTGCTAGTGGTTTGGGGGGGGACAGGGCCGCTCGGACTGAAGCTTTCTTT.

J is TRBJ1-6 and V is TRBV4-1; TRBD1 agrees at 7 bases. The CDR3 loop spans 16 amino acids. CDR1 is MGHRA and CDR2 is YSYEKL in the germline V gene. Germline trimming cut 0 bases from V and 10 bases from J; bases unmatched to any gene: 9. The CDR3 DNA is TGCGCCAGCAGCCAAGATTGGACAGGCGGGGGGTCACCCCTCCACTTT. Its translation: CASSQDWTGGGSPLHF.

This chain links TRBV7-9 with TRBJ2-7, with TRBD2 matching 9 bases. The germline gives CDR1 SEHNR, CDR2 FQNEAQ (reference sequence). Germline trimming cut 5 bases from V and 2 bases from J; bases unmatched to any gene: 7. The CDR3 covers 15 residues. The CDR3 DNA sequence: TGTGCCAGCAGCCCCGGTCTAGCGGGGCCCTACGAGCAGTACTTC. It translates to CASSPGLAGPYEQYF.

Comment on this clone: Sequence at one end of the junction differs from germline and may be a read error. The chain combines TRBV5-1 with TRBJ1-5, with D uncertain. This CDR3 region has 14 residues. The germline V gene encodes CDR1 SGHRS and CDR2 YFSETQ. The CDR3 loop reads CASSPAGSDQPQHF. The CDR3 DNA sequence: TGCGCCAGCAGCCCGGCGGGTAGCGATCAGCCCCAGCATTTT.

CDR3 in DNA: TGTGCCACCAGCAGAGAGGGGGAGGGCTATGGGGCCAACGTCCTGACTTTC. As protein: CATSREGEGYGANVLTF. The chain couples TRBV15 to TRBJ2-6; TRBD2 agrees at 7 bases. Germline assignment: CDR1 LNHNV and CDR2 YYDKDF (reference sequence). Trimming at V came to 0 bases and at J to 3 bases, leaving 5 bases not matched to a gene. This CDR3 is built from 17 residues.

This chain uses TRBV19 with TRBJ2-7; 11 nucleotides match TRBD2. Germline CDR1 reads LNHDA; CDR2 reads SQIVND (reference sequence). This CDR3 is built from 15 residues. V lost 6 bases and J lost 0; bases outside the gene matches: 4. The CDR3 sequence: CASRSGLAASYEQYF. As DNA, the CDR3 is TGTGCCAGTAGATCGGGACTAGCGGCCTCCTACGAGCAGTACTTC.

The CDR3 region has the DNA TGTGCCAGCAGCTTAGGTTCGGGACAGGCCCTAAGCTACGAGCAGTACTTC. Protein product: CASSLGSGQALSYEQYF. The genes are TRBV7-9 and TRBJ2-7; 8 bases match TRBD1. J gave up 3 bases and V 1 base, and 11 bases lay outside the gene matches. Germline V gene sequence: CDR1 SEHNR, CDR2 FQNEAQ (reference sequence). There are 17 residues in the CDR3.

The rearrangement links TRBV7-8 to TRBJ2-2; no clear D. Germline CDR1 is SGHVS and CDR2 is FQNEAQ. With 5 bases removed from V and 1 base from J, the gap between germline ends came to 14 bases. The CDR3 contains 16 residues. The CDR3 protein is CASSPRPGMNTGELFF. The CDR3, as DNA: TGTGCCAGCAGCCCTCGACCGGGTATGAACACCGGGGAGCTGTTTTTT.

This chain joins TRBV7-2 and TRBJ1-3; the D gene is possibly TRBD1 (6 bases). V shed 3 bases and J shed 3 bases, with 12 bases lying between them. CDR3 size: 15 residues. The germline CDR1 and CDR2 sequences are SGHTA and FQGNSA. CDR3 protein: CASSLQGFSGNTIYF. In DNA, the CDR3 is TGTGCCAGCAGCTTGCAGGGGTTCAGTGGAAACACCATATATTTT.

The chain employs TRBV27 and TRBJ2-4, with 15 positions matching TRBD2. The CDR3 has 14 amino acids. Germline CDR1 reads MNHEY; CDR2 reads SMNVEV (reference sequence). Losses at the gene ends were 6 bases for V and 9 bases for J; bases not matched to a gene: 3. In DNA, the CDR3 is TGTGCCAGCAGCTGGGGACTAGCGGGAGGCATTCAGTACTTC. Protein sequence: CASSWGLAGGIQYF.

Worth noting for this clone: Other DNA variants within this sample encode the same CDR3. The chain uses TRBV7-2 and TRBJ2-7; D perhaps matches TRBD2 (5 bases). The V gene's germline CDR1 is SGHTA and CDR2 FQGNSA. The length of the CDR3 is 14 residues. The ends were cut back, 5 bases at V and 2 bases at J, with 13 bases in the middle. In nucleotides, the CDR3 is TGTGCCAGCAGCCCCCTTGGACTGACCTACGAGCAGTACTTC. The encoded protein is CASSPLGLTYEQYF.

The CDR3 reads CASSLAYGEAEAFF. For the CDR3, the DNA is TGCGCCAGCAGCTTGGCCTACGGGGAGGCTGAAGCTTTCTTT. This chain uses TRBV5-1 with TRBJ1-1; D remains ambiguous. The CDR3 consists of 14 residues. Germline V gene data show CDR1 as SGHRS and CDR2 as YFSETQ. V was clipped by 0 bases and J by 6 bases, with 12 bases between them.

J is TRBJ2-7 and V is TRBV11-3; 7 bases are a match to TRBD1. V gave up 5 bases and J gave up 3 bases; unmatched junction bases: 10. This CDR3 is 15 amino acids long. The germline gives CDR1 SGHNT, CDR2 YENEEA. CDR3 coding DNA: TGTGCCAGCAGCGCTCGACAGGGCGGTTACTACGAGCAGTACTTC. It yields the protein CASSARQGGYYEQYF.

The gene calls are TRBV12-5 and TRBJ2-2; the D gene is possibly TRBD2 (5 bases). V lost 7 bases, J lost 0 bases, and 12 bases lay in between. There are 15 residues in the CDR3. Germline CDR1 and CDR2: LGHNT and FRNRAP. The chain's CDR3 is CASAPRGANTGELFF. As DNA, the CDR3 is TGTGCTAGTGCCCCCCGGGGTGCGAACACCGGGGAGCTGTTTTTT.

The CDR3 region has the DNA TGTGCCAGCAGAGGACAGGCATCCTACGAGCAGTACTTC. Protein: CASRGQASYEQYF. The rearrangement joins TRBV6-1 to TRBJ2-7; 7 nucleotides align to TRBD1. With V trimmed by 6 bases and J by 1 base, 3 bases remained unmatched. The germline gives CDR1 MNHNS, CDR2 SASEGT. The CDR3 has 13 amino acids.

The chain is built from TRBV7-6 and TRBJ2-5; TRBD2 might be the D (7 bases). V was pared by 1 base and J by 1 base, with 10 bases between. This CDR3 is 15 amino acids long. Germline V CDR1 and CDR2: SGHVS, FNYEAQ. The CDR3 DNA reads TGTGCCAGCAGCTTAGACGGGGGGCGCCAAGAGACCCAGTACTTC. Its translation: CASSLDGGRQETQYF.

This rearrangement joins TRBV12-5 to TRBJ2-5; 11 bases fit TRBD1. The V gene end was trimmed by 9 bases and the J gene end by 5 bases; junction bases not matched to a gene: 5. CDR1 LGHNT and CDR2 FRNRAP come from the germline V gene. This CDR3 contains 13 residues. Written as DNA, the CDR3 is TGTGCTAGCGGACAGGGGGCTGTCGAGACCCAGTACTTC. Its translation is CASGQGAVETQYF.

In DNA form, the CDR3 reads TGTGCCAGCACCACTCCGACAGGGATGAAAACCGGGGAGCTGTTTTTT. This sequence encodes CASTTPTGMKTGELFF. The chain links TRBV7-9 to TRBJ2-2; 7 bases are a match to TRBD1. The germline V gene encodes CDR1 SEHNR and CDR2 FQNEAQ (reference sequence). Trimming took 7 bases from V and 5 from J; bases not matched to a gene: 13. The CDR3 loop spans 16 amino acids.

The chain recombines TRBV6-4 with TRBJ2-1; 7 bases are shared with TRBD1. Trimming removed 0 bases from V and 12 bases from J; junction bases left unmatched: 20. CDR1 is MRHNA and CDR2 is SNTAGT in the germline V gene. The CDR3 is made up of 18 amino acids. This CDR3 reads CASSDSSEVGGANLGQFF. The CDR3 coding sequence is TGTGCCAGCAGTGACTCATCGGAGGTAGGGGGCGCGAATCTAGGGCAGTTCTTC.

This clone was counted a single time. One junction end does not reproduce the germline sequence, and a read error may be involved. The genes are TRBV7-9 and TRBJ2-1; D is unresolved. This CDR3 has 10 amino acids. Germline V gene lookup returns CDR1 SEHNR and CDR2 FQNEAQ (reference sequence). The CDR3 is CSSSTREQFF. The CDR3 nucleotides are TGTTCCAGCAGCACCAGGGAGCAGTTCTTC.

The chain employs TRBV7-9 and TRBJ2-3; the D is unclear. Germline CDR1 reads SEHNR; CDR2 reads FQNEAQ (reference sequence). The CDR3 spans 14 residues. V lost 5 bases to trimming and J lost 4 bases, with 13 bases between them. The CDR3 DNA follows: TGTGCCAGCAGCCCTAAGAGGCCGGCAGATACGCAGTATTTT. It codes for CASSPKRPADTQYF. Full variable domain (outside the CDR3, taken from reference TRBV7-9 and TRBJ2-3): DTGVSQNPRHKITKRGQNVTFRCDPISEHNRLYWYRQTLGQGPEFLTYFQNEAQLEKSRLLSDRFSAERPKGSFSTLEIQRTEQGDSAMYLCASSPKRPADTQYFGPGTRLTVL.

This rearrangement joins TRBV19 to TRBJ2-1, with 9 bases aligning to TRBD2. Germline CDR1 LNHDA, CDR2 SQIVND (reference sequence). Unmatched junction bases numbered 6, after V lost 4 bases and J lost 2 bases. The CDR3 runs 16 residues. The CDR3 region has the DNA TGTGCCAGTAGTAGCCTCCTAGCGGGACCCTACAATGAGCAGTTCTTC. This translates into CASSSLLAGPYNEQFF.